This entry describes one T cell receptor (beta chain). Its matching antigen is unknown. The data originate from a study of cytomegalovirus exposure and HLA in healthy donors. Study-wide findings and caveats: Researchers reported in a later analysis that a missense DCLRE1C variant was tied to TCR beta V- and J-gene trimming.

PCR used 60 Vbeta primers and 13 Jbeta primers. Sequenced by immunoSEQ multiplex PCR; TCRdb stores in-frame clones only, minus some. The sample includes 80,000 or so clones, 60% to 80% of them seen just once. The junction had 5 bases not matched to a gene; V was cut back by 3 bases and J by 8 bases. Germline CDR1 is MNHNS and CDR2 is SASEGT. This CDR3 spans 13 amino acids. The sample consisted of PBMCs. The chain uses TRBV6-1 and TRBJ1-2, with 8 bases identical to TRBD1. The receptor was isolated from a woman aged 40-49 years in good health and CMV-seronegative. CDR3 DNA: TGTGCCAGCAGTGACCGGGACAGGTCGGGCTACACCTTC. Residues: CASSDRDRSGYTF.